Listed here are 32 T cell receptor beta chains from one sample, sequenced in a study of T cells expressing NK-cell markers. TCRdb re-called the 5' RACE reads; one entry per CDR3 protein, DNA not given. The repertoire shows 130,000 to 150,000 distinct CDR3 sequences; the top ten hold about 12%. Sample: blood T cells: a sorted CD56 or NKG2C T cell subset, CD4+ or CD8+ T cells, or bulk PBMC T cells (not recorded which). Receptors were obtained from a man aged 18 to 35 in good health.

This chain uses TRBV3-1 with TRBJ2-1; TCRdb gives TRBD2 as the D gene, but with no DNA this cannot be confirmed. This CDR3 has 15 residues. The germline V gene encodes CDR1 LGHDT and CDR2 YNNKEL (reference sequence). The CDR3 spells CASSQRLAGGREQFF.

The V and J genes are TRBV12-3 or TRBV12-4 and TRBJ1-5; as DNA is missing, the TRBD1 call by TCRdb cannot be tested. This CDR3 contains 17 residues. The CDR3 here is CASSLGPGQAWDQPQHF.

The V and J genes are TRBV19 and TRBJ1-5; the D gene TCRdb calls, TRBD1, cannot be checked with no DNA. The CDR3 loop spans 16 amino acids. Germline assignment: CDR1 LNHDA and CDR2 SQIVND (reference sequence). The chain's CDR3 is CASSIPPGRVYQPQHF.

V gene TRBV12-3 or TRBV12-4 combines with J gene TRBJ2-1; TCRdb's D call, TRBD1, is unchecked because there is no DNA. The CDR3 totals 14 residues. CDR3 loop: CASSLGQGVDEQFF.

V is TRBV12-3 or TRBV12-4 and J is TRBJ2-6. CDR3 length: 14 amino acids. The CDR3 sequence is CASSYWSGANVLTF.

This chain links TRBV7-3 with TRBJ1-1. Germline values: CDR1 SGHTA, CDR2 FQGTGA. The length of the CDR3 is 14 residues. This CDR3 is CASSLTSGNTEAFF.

The V call is TRBV12-3 or TRBV12-4, the J call TRBJ2-1. The CDR3 has 14 residues. The CDR3 loop reads CASSQLATYNEQFF.

The chain has TRBV27 and TRBJ2-5; TCRdb calls TRBD2, which cannot be checked without DNA. The CDR3 runs 15 residues. CDR1 MNHEY and CDR2 SMNVEV come from the germline V gene (reference sequence). CDR3 protein: CASSPLTSLQETQYF.

The chain's CDR3 is CASSLRAGALHEQYF. The chain joins TRBV5-1 to TRBJ2-7. Germline assignment: CDR1 SGHRS and CDR2 YFSETQ. The CDR3 spans 15 residues.

The gene calls are TRBV27 and TRBJ2-7; TCRdb returns TRBD1, unconfirmable since there is no DNA. The CDR3 extends over 13 amino acids. Germline V lookup: CDR1 MNHEY, CDR2 SMNVEV (reference sequence). The CDR3 here is CASSVDRGWEQYF.

The J gene is TRBJ2-5, the V gene TRBV23-1; absent DNA, TCRdb's TRBD2 call cannot be checked. TRBV23-1 is assigned to the ORF class and has an uncertain function. The CDR3 has 14 residues. The CDR3 loop is CASSQSASKETQYF.

The genes are TRBV10-2 and TRBJ2-1. Per germline, CDR1 WSHSY and CDR2 SAAADI. The CDR3 has 12 amino acids. The CDR3 protein is CASSENTNEQFF.

The chain has TRBV10-1 and TRBJ2-1; TCRdb indicates TRBD2, and absent DNA this call remains unverified. CDR1 and CDR2 (germline): WNHNN, SYGVQD (reference sequence). The CDR3 length is 15 residues. The CDR3 region is CASSERLAGVDEQFF.

V usage is TRBV28 and J usage is TRBJ2-7; the TCRdb call, TRBD2, lacks DNA for checking. CDR1 is MDHEN, CDR2 SYDVKM, per germline. The CDR3 is 16 amino acids. CDR3: CASSTGLAGSSYEQYF. The full variable domain, its missing parts supplied by reference TRBV28 and TRBJ2-7, is DVKVTQSSRYLVKRTGEKVFLECVQDMDHENMFWYRQDPGLGLRLIYFSYDVKMKEKGDIPEGYSVSREKKERFSLILESASTNQTSMYLCASSTGLAGSSYEQYFGPGTRLTVT.

The V gene is TRBV12-3 or TRBV12-4, the J gene TRBJ2-7; the D call of TRBD2 rests on TCRdb alone, since no DNA is present to check it. There are 14 residues in the CDR3. This chain's CDR3 is CASSPSSGGKGQYF.

This chain joins TRBV27 and TRBJ2-7; no DNA is available, so the TRBD1 call from TCRdb remains unchecked. CDR3 length: 14 amino acids. The germline gives CDR1 MNHEY, CDR2 SMNVEV (reference sequence). CDR3 in amino acids: CASIGQGDSYEQYF.

V gene TRBV19 combines with J gene TRBJ2-5; TCRdb picks TRBD2, but there is no DNA to check that call. CDR3 length: 15 residues. Germline CDR1 is LNHDA and CDR2 is SQIVND (reference sequence). CDR3 region: CASSIDASGRETQYF.

CDR3 in amino acids: CASSLHSPGTEAFF. This sequence joins TRBV5-1 and TRBJ1-1; TCRdb indicates TRBD1, and absent DNA this call remains unverified. The CDR3 loop spans 14 amino acids. The germline CDR1 and CDR2 sequences are SGHRS and YFSETQ.

The V and J genes are TRBV19 and TRBJ2-1; TCRdb returns TRBD2, unconfirmable since there is no DNA. The CDR3 has 16 residues. Germline V gene data show CDR1 as LNHDA and CDR2 as SQIVND (reference sequence). This CDR3 is CASSIRSGRAVDEQFF.

V is TRBV7-2 and J is TRBJ2-7; without DNA, the TCRdb call of TRBD2 cannot be checked. CDR1 is SGHTA and CDR2 is FQGNSA in the germline V gene. The CDR3 has 13 amino acids. The CDR3 loop reads CASRGALHYEQYF.

The V and J genes are TRBV29-1 and TRBJ2-7; without DNA, the TCRdb call of TRBD2 cannot be checked. The CDR3 is made up of 12 amino acids. Germline V CDR1 and CDR2: SQVTM, ANQGSEA. The CDR3 sequence is CSVEGGQTEQYF.

The chain links TRBV28 to TRBJ2-5; TCRdb lists TRBD1, though no DNA is available to test this call. The CDR3 is 12 residues long. Germline lookup yields CDR1 MDHEN and CDR2 SYDVKM. CDR3 amino acids: CASSFGLPVEYF. Full variable domain (outside the CDR3, taken from reference TRBV28 and TRBJ2-5): DVKVTQSSRYLVKRTGEKVFLECVQDMDHENMFWYRQDPGLGLRLIYFSYDVKMKEKGDIPEGYSVSREKKERFSLILESASTNQTSMYLCASSFGLPVEYFGPGTRLLVL.

This chain uses TRBV20-1 with TRBJ2-1; TCRdb lists TRBD1, though no DNA is available to test this call. The CDR3 contains 15 residues. The germline CDR1 and CDR2 sequences are DFQATT and SNEGSKA (reference sequence). This CDR3 reads CSARGGRGSYNEQFF.

The chain carries TRBV29-1 and TRBJ1-1; without DNA, the TCRdb call of TRBD1 cannot be checked. Germline loops: CDR1 SQVTM, CDR2 ANQGSEA. The CDR3 is 13 amino acids. This chain's CDR3 is CSVFWGENTEAFF.

The chain employs TRBV28 and TRBJ2-3; the TRBD2 assignment by TCRdb is unverifiable without DNA. Looked up from germline, CDR1 is MDHEN and CDR2 is SYDVKM. This CDR3 has 15 amino acids. This chain's CDR3 is CASSLRSGFKNTQYF.

The chain links TRBV27 to TRBJ2-1; TCRdb designates TRBD2, a call that cannot be tested without DNA. The CDR3 has 14 residues. The germline V gene encodes CDR1 MNHEY and CDR2 SMNVEV (reference sequence). The CDR3 is CASSIAGGINEQFF.

The chain recombines TRBV19 with TRBJ1-1. Germline assignment: CDR1 LNHDA and CDR2 SQIVND (reference sequence). CDR3 length equals 14 residues. CDR3 amino acids: CASSIPRKSTEAFF.

The chain employs TRBV11-2 and TRBJ2-1; TCRdb proposes TRBD2, but this gene call is untestable without DNA. Germline V lookup: CDR1 SGHAT, CDR2 FQNNGV. The CDR3 loop spans 15 amino acids. CDR3: CASSPGGGSRNEQFF.

CDR3 protein: CASSQFSLADTNTGELFF. The J gene is TRBJ2-2, the V gene TRBV3-1; the TCRdb call, TRBD2, lacks DNA for checking. CDR3 length equals 18 residues. Germline V CDR1 and CDR2: LGHDT, YNNKEL (reference sequence).

The genes are TRBV24-1 and TRBJ2-1; the D call from TCRdb, TRBD1, cannot be confirmed without DNA. Germline values: CDR1 KGHDR, CDR2 SFDVKD. This CDR3 region has 15 residues. The CDR3 loop reads CATSGRAGAYNEQFF.

The J gene is TRBJ2-1, the V gene TRBV2; TCRdb's D call of TRBD1 is untestable without DNA. This CDR3 has 13 residues. The V gene's germline CDR1 is SNHLY and CDR2 FYNNEI. The CDR3: CASLVRGSNEQFF.

The chain has TRBV13 and TRBJ2-3; TCRdb outputs TRBD1, but without DNA this stays unchecked. The CDR3 has 18 residues. The V gene's germline CDR1 is PRHDT and CDR2 FYEKMQ (reference sequence). The CDR3 here is CASSFGPFLGGSTDTQYF.